Listed below are T cell receptor beta chains from one sample, sequenced in a study of type 1 and type 2 diabetes patients. TCRdb itself ran the multiplex PCR reads through MiXCR, one entry per CDR3 protein. The table lists about 270,000 distinct CDR3 sequences, approximately 45% of them singletons, with roughly an eighth in the top ten. Sequenced sample: peripheral blood mononuclear cells (PBMCs). The receptors were gathered from a man between 18 and 29 years old with type 2 diabetes. Both conserved end residues are part of each CDR3.

cdr3_length j_call v_call cdr3_aa
14 TRBJ1-1 TRBV6-4 CASSRHVKNTEAFF
12 TRBJ2-7 TRBV20-1 CSAWDRPPEQYF
13 TRBJ1-5 TRBV20-1 CSAPGESNQPQHF
14 TRBJ2-3 TRBV7-2 CASSLTSSTDTQYF
15 TRBJ2-2 TRBV11-1 CVSSLVTRAAGELFF
15 TRBJ2-7 TRBV20-1 CSAKNTRTAGYEQYF
16 TRBJ2-5 TRBV19 CASSIWAGGEEETQYF
14 TRBJ1-4 TRBV25-1 CASSDGQGGEKLFF
13 TRBJ1-2 TRBV10-3 CAIKPGQGSGYTF
13 TRBJ1-1 TRBV6-5 CASSRDRHTEAFF
15 TRBJ2-7 TRBV10-2 CASSDLGQPAYEQYF
12 TRBJ1-4 TRBV12-3/TRBV12-4 CASSEGNEKLFF
14 TRBJ2-5 TRBV7-2 CASSYGTYQETQYF
13 TRBJ2-7 TRBV19 CASSFLGVGEQYF
13 TRBJ2-7 TRBV2 CASSPQGPYEQYF
12 TRBJ2-3 TRBV27 CASSSLGDTQYF
14 TRBJ2-7 TRBV7-2 CASSFRDRTYEQYF